This T cell receptor beta chain was found in a study of cytomegalovirus exposure and HLA in healthy donors. With 1 base removed from V and 3 bases from J, the gap between germline ends came to 12 bases. The CDR3 contains 16 residues. The V gene's germline CDR1 is LGHNA and CDR2 YSLEER. The PCR employed 60 Vbeta primers together with 13 Jbeta primers. The data were produced by immunoSEQ multiplex PCR, yet TCRdb's version contains in-frame clones alone and is incomplete. The sample has about 190,000 clones, roughly 77% seen once. As for the donors, each was a healthy bone marrow donor. Worth noting for this clone: Its target is not known.

General study results and limits: Researchers reportedly found TCR beta sequences accurately predicted most subjects' HLA-A and HLA-B alleles. Evidence from a later analysis indicated that most CMV-associated TCR beta chains looked HLA-restricted.

The chain carries TRBV4-3 and TRBJ1-4; D possibly corresponds to TRBD1 (6 bases). This clonotype was sampled from a young man in good health and CMV-seropositive. The specimen sequenced was PBMCs. CDR3 residues: CASSQGSGQANEKLFF. The CDR3 DNA is TGCGCCAGCAGCCAAGGGTCGGGACAAGCTAATGAAAAACTGTTTTTT.